The rows below give T cell receptor beta chains drawn from one sample of a study of cytomegalovirus exposure and HLA in healthy donors. This table comes from immunoSEQ multiplex PCR, and its TCRdb copy is limited to in-frame clones, with some not included. The sample yields roughly 100,000 clones, nearly 85% seen once. The specimen sequenced was PBMCs. The receptors here all came from a man younger than 35 in good health and CMV-seronegative. Each CDR3 is given with its conserved first and last residue.

CDR3 | J | V
CSVIQGTGELFF | TRBJ2-2 | TRBV29-1
CASSYPTRTSGRHEQFF | TRBJ2-1 | TRBV6-7
CASSTGLAGVTDTQYF | TRBJ2-3 | TRBV28
CATQAGGTTYEQYF | TRBJ2-7 | TRBV6-1
CASSIVLLAVTGELFF | TRBJ2-2 | TRBV19
CASSTRQGRDYGYTF | TRBJ1-2 | TRBV4-1
CASSFNWSPGGNQPQHF | TRBJ1-5 | TRBV27
CATRAGPSTDTQYF | TRBJ2-3 | TRBV18
CASSMRQGTYGYTF | TRBJ1-2 | TRBV19
CASSEGLAGAADTQYF | TRBJ2-3 | TRBV9
CASILAGASSYEQYF | TRBJ2-7 | TRBV5-8
CASALAEAYNEQFF | TRBJ2-1 | TRBV28
CASSGGDQPQHF | TRBJ1-5 | TRBV7-9
CASSLARREGTGELFF | TRBJ2-2 | TRBV5-1
CAWSAGDTFCHEQYF | TRBJ2-7 | TRBV30
CASNRAPGEDEQYF | TRBJ2-7 | TRBV19
CASSFYTLEETQYF | TRBJ2-5 | TRBV7-2
CASSEGQVWDEQFF | TRBJ2-1 | TRBV6-1
CASSYSLAGTYEQYF | TRBJ2-7 | TRBV6-6
CAISDGQGPEAFF | TRBJ1-1 | TRBV10-3
CASRGRNHEQYF | TRBJ2-7 | TRBV7-8
CASSSGTEVNSPLHF | TRBJ1-6 | TRBV28
CASSTPREREALKPQHF | TRBJ1-5 | TRBV19
CASSLAAAGNTIYF | TRBJ1-3 | TRBV7-9
CASSLSPGTNYGYTF | TRBJ1-2 | TRBV5-6
CASSYSGTGGYEQYF | TRBJ2-7 | TRBV6-5
CASSPDGVNTEAFF | TRBJ1-1 | TRBV5-4
CASRGTSGSVEQFF | TRBJ2-1 | TRBV6-1
CASSTDTSRYEQYF | - | TRBV19
CASSPGLYNEQFF | TRBJ2-1 | TRBV27
CASSYPRQGYEQYF | TRBJ2-7 | TRBV6-6
CASSMRLDSYNEQFF | TRBJ2-1 | TRBV19
CASSSPGSGSSYNEQFF | TRBJ2-1 | TRBV28
CASSPTGGGNQPQHF | TRBJ1-5 | TRBV4-2
CASSPAGAGGYSGANVLTF | TRBJ2-6 | TRBV7-9
CASSTAIEAFF | TRBJ1-1 | TRBV28
CASSYSGLAGGLWVGDTQYF | TRBJ2-3 | TRBV28
CASSPRTSGYNEQFF | TRBJ2-1 | TRBV18